The entry that follows covers one T cell receptor (beta chain) sequence. Its target is unknown. Peripheral blood, together with lesional scalp punch biopsies, was collected from alopecia areata patients. Sorting from PBMCs produced CD4+ and CD8+ T cells. This sample was included in a study of CD8+ T cells in alopecia areata. Study-level background: Treatment comprised oral tofacitinib, 5 to 10 mg twice daily, in treated patients. Study findings and constraints: Patients displayed less clarity in TCR sharing than mice, a finding possibly related to HLA.

Germline V lookup: CDR1 SQVTM, CDR2 ANQGSEA. The CDR3 loop spans 13 amino acids. The V segment lost 5 bases and the J segment 4 bases; nucleotides outside the gene matches: 7. Following extraction, RNA underwent reverse transcription to cDNA, which served as the sequencing template. Measured with immunoSEQ multiplex PCR; TCRdb has only the in-frame clones, and not every one. Seen here are over 50,000 clones, under 55% observed once, and the top ten hold about a sixth. The chain couples TRBV29-1 to TRBJ2-7, with TRBD1 matching 8 bases. Sample: CD8+ T cells sorted from blood, taken at week 0. The receptor was derived from a human donor with alopecia areata. The CDR3 DNA follows: TGCAGCGTTTGGCAGGGGGCTGGATACGAGCAGTACTTC. This gives the protein CSVWQGAGYEQYF.